The next 31 T cell receptor beta chains were all read from a single sample in a study of blood T cell repertoires in COVID-19. The repertoire was sequenced with immunoSEQ multiplex PCR; TCRdb's copy has only in-frame clones and lacks some. This sample has 150,000 to 200,000 clones, with around 87% found just once. Sequencing was carried out using peripheral blood. These receptors came from a middle-aged man with active or convalescent COVID-19.

This chain connects TRBV30 to TRBJ1-6; D is perhaps TRBD1 (6 bases). The CDR3 sequence is 16 residues long. Trimming took 2 bases from V and 0 from J, leaving 11 bases between them. CDR1 is GTSNPN and CDR2 is SVGIG in the germline V gene (reference sequence). The CDR3 DNA reads TGTGCCTGGAGTAGGCAGGGGAGCTCCTATAATTCACCCCTCCACTTT. Its protein is CAWSRQGSSYNSPLHF.

Regarding this clone: A read error may produce the germline difference seen at one junction end. The chain is built from TRBV7-7 and TRBJ2-2; TRBD2 aligns across 8 bases. This CDR3 comprises 15 residues. Germline V gene data show CDR1 as SSHAT and CDR2 as FNYEAQ (reference sequence). The chain's CDR3 is CASSPSGGNTGELFF. CDR3 nucleotides: TGTGCTAGCAGCCCGAGCGGGGGGAACACCGGGGAGCTGTTTTTT.

There are a few counts of this clone. The chain is built from TRBV9 and TRBJ1-4; D is unclear. Germline V gene sequence: CDR1 SGDLS, CDR2 YYNGEE. V was shortened by 4 bases and J by 8 bases, with 18 bases between the two germline ends. CDR3 size: 15 residues. CDR3 sequence: CASSLGLQDGEKLFF. The CDR3 region has the DNA TGTGCCAGCAGCTTAGGACTGCAAGATGGGGAAAAACTGTTTTTT.

The chain joins TRBV9 to TRBJ2-3, with TRBD2 as a possible D gene (6 bases). Germline V gene sequence: CDR1 SGDLS, CDR2 YYNGEE. V was cut by 3 bases and J by 7 bases, with 12 bases left in between. The CDR3 extends over 13 amino acids. In DNA form, the CDR3 reads TGTGCCAGCAGCGGCGGGGATCTAAATACGCAGTATTTT. Its protein product is CASSGGDLNTQYF.

The chain has TRBV5-1 and TRBJ2-1; D perhaps matches TRBD1 (6 bases). CDR1 SGHRS and CDR2 YFSETQ come from the germline V gene. V lost 4 bases to trimming and J lost 4 bases, with 15 bases between them. The CDR3 sequence is 15 residues long. CDR3 coding DNA: TGCGCCAGCAGCCCCCAGGGGCCGGCTTACAATGAGCAGTTCTTC. This gives the protein CASSPQGPAYNEQFF.

V usage is TRBV5-5 and J usage is TRBJ1-2; D is perhaps TRBD1 (6 bases). V lost 4 bases, J lost 5 bases, and 12 bases lay in between. CDR3 length equals 13 residues. CDR1 SGHKS and CDR2 YYEKEE come from the germline V gene (reference sequence). The CDR3 bases are TGTGCCAGCAGCCGGACAGTAAGATATGGCTACACCTTC. Translated, it gives CASSRTVRYGYTF.

This clone was observed a few times. The chain joins TRBV12-3 or TRBV12-4 to TRBJ2-7; tentative D call: TRBD2 (6 bases). This CDR3 is built from 13 residues. Trimming took 7 bases from V and 7 from J, leaving 17 bases between them. Here the CDR3 DNA reads TGTGCCAGCACCCACCAAGACGGGGGTGAGCAGTACTTC. Its protein product is CASTHQDGGEQYF.

The rearrangement joins TRBV6-5 to TRBJ2-2; 8 nucleotides match TRBD1. V lost 7 bases to trimming and J lost 1 base; unmatched junction nucleotides: 5. The germline CDR1 and CDR2 sequences are MNHEY and SVGAGI. The CDR3 contains 15 residues. The CDR3 loop is CASIMDRVNTGELFF. As DNA, the CDR3 is TGTGCCAGCATTATGGACAGGGTGAACACCGGGGAGCTGTTTTTT.

V is TRBV28 and J is TRBJ2-5; 11 positions agree with TRBD1. Trimming took 6 bases from V and 5 from J; bases not matched to a gene: 11. The CDR3 totals 16 residues. Germline-derived CDR1 and CDR2 are MDHEN and SYDVKM. CDR3 residues: CASSLRPGQGGETQYF. CDR3 DNA sequence: TGTGCCAGCAGCCTGAGACCGGGACAGGGGGGTGAGACCCAGTACTTC.

The chain couples TRBV10-3 to TRBJ1-3, with TRBD1 matching over 8 bases. Germline CDR1 ENHRY, CDR2 SYGVKD. V dropped 6 bases and J dropped 4; count of bases not matched to a gene: 2. CDR3 length: 13 residues. CDR3 bases: TGTGCCATCAGCGGGACAGGCGGAAACACCATATATTTT. It codes for CAISGTGGNTIYF.

The gene calls are TRBV29-1 and TRBJ1-5; 9 positions agree with TRBD1. The germline gives CDR1 SQVTM, CDR2 ANQGSEA. The J segment lost 4 bases and the V segment lost 8 bases, leaving 6 bases of the junction unmatched. The CDR3 has 13 amino acids. The CDR3 sequence is CSHGTGRNQPQHF. CDR3 bases: TGCAGCCATGGGACAGGGAGAAATCAGCCCCAGCATTTT.

This rearrangement joins TRBV9 to TRBJ1-5, with 8 bases lining up with TRBD1. CDR1 and CDR2 from the germline V gene are SGDLS and YYNGEE. The CDR3 is 14 amino acids. The junction had 6 bases not matched to a gene; V was cut back by 4 bases and J by 6 bases. The CDR3 region is CASSPTGGGQPQHF. The CDR3 region has the DNA TGTGCCAGCAGCCCCACAGGGGGAGGTCAGCCCCAGCATTTT.

In this sample, this clone turned up a few times. The chain joins TRBV13 to TRBJ1-1; D call uncertain. V lost 3 bases and J lost 5, with 13 bases in between. Germline V gene sequence: CDR1 PRHDT, CDR2 FYEKMQ (reference sequence). CDR3 length: 14 residues. CDR3 sequence: CASSFPRGRTEAFF. Here the CDR3 DNA reads TGTGCCAGCAGCTTCCCCCGGGGTAGGACTGAAGCTTTCTTT. The full variable domain, rest sourced from reference TRBV13 and TRBJ1-1, is AAGVIQSPRHLIKEKRETATLKCYPIPRHDTVYWYQQGPGQDPQFLISFYEKMQSDKGSIPDRFSAQQFSDYHSELNMSSLELGDSALYFCASSFPRGRTEAFFGQGTRLTVV.

V gene TRBV2 combines with J gene TRBJ1-1; 8 nucleotides line up with TRBD1. Trimming took 1 base from V and 3 from J; bases not matched to a gene: 4. The CDR3 runs 15 residues. Per germline, CDR1 SNHLY and CDR2 FYNNEI. CDR3 in amino acids: CASSEGTGPYTEAFF. CDR3 DNA: TGTGCCAGCAGTGAAGGGACAGGGCCCTACACTGAAGCTTTCTTT.

This clone has only one observation. The rearrangement uses TRBV6-5 and TRBJ1-6, with D hard to call. Germline CDR1 reads MNHEY; CDR2 reads SVGAGI. Deletions cut 5 bases from V and 8 bases from J, with 10 bases between. This CDR3 has 13 residues. The CDR3 region is CASSRGRHSPLHF. CDR3 DNA sequence: TGTGCCAGCAGTCGCGGTCGACATTCACCCCTCCACTTT.

V is TRBV28 and J is TRBJ1-2; 11 bases agree with TRBD1. The ends lost 3 bases at V and 7 bases at J; junction bases unmatched: 1. The CDR3 consists of 13 residues. Germline V gene data show CDR1 as MDHEN and CDR2 as SYDVKM. CDR3 region: CASSLGTGGGYTF. The CDR3 nucleotides read TGTGCCAGCAGTTTGGGGACAGGGGGTGGCTACACCTTC.

This sequence joins TRBV7-9 and TRBJ2-5; 12 bases map to TRBD2. The ends lost 4 bases at V and 5 bases at J; junction bases unmatched: 5. Per the germline V gene, CDR1 is SEHNR and CDR2 is FQNEAQ (reference sequence). CDR3 size: 15 residues. The CDR3 spells CASSSGLAGLETQYF. The CDR3 DNA follows: TGTGCCAGCAGCTCCGGACTAGCGGGGTTGGAGACCCAGTACTTC.

This chain connects TRBV28 to TRBJ1-1, with D possibly being TRBD1 (6 bases). V was trimmed by 7 bases and J by 2 bases, leaving 14 bases between them. This CDR3 has 14 amino acids. Germline V lookup: CDR1 MDHEN, CDR2 SYDVKM. CDR3 sequence reads: CASIGTSYNTEAFF. The CDR3, as DNA: TGTGCCAGCATCGGGACATCCTATAACACTGAAGCTTTCTTT.

The chain is built from TRBV7-2 and TRBJ2-7; a weak D match, TRBD2 (7 bases). This CDR3 is built from 14 residues. Between the trimmed V and J ends, which lost 3 bases and 2 bases, there was a span of 11 bases. Germline V lookup: CDR1 SGHTA, CDR2 FQGNSA. This CDR3 reads CASSFAGAPYEQYF. DNA for the CDR3: TGTGCCAGCAGCTTCGCGGGGGCGCCCTACGAGCAGTACTTC.

This chain connects TRBV9 to TRBJ2-7; D is possibly TRBD1 (5 bases). This CDR3 region has 13 residues. Germline CDR1 is SGDLS and CDR2 is YYNGEE. Trimming pared 0 bases from V and 7 bases from J, leaving 11 bases between. CDR3 bases: TGTGCCAGCAGCGTAGAGGCTAGGGGAGAGCAGTACTTC. It specifies CASSVEARGEQYF. Using reference TRBV9 and TRBJ2-7 for the parts outside the CDR3, the full variable domain is DSGVTQTPKHLITATGQRVTLRCSPRSGDLSVYWYQQSLDQGLQFLIQYYNGEERAKGNILERFSAQQFPDLHSELNLSSLELGDSALYFCASSVEARGEQYFGPGTRLTVT.

This chain connects TRBV29-1 to TRBJ1-1, with TRBD1 as a possible D gene (5 bases). The V end was cut by 4 bases, the J end by 7 bases, with 13 bases between. The CDR3 runs to 12 residues. CDR1 is SQVTM and CDR2 is ANQGSEA in the germline V gene. The CDR3 loop reads CSVVMGGDEAFF. The CDR3, as DNA: TGCAGCGTTGTAATGGGGGGGGATGAAGCTTTCTTT.

This chain joins TRBV6-5 and TRBJ1-2, with 8 nucleotides matching TRBD1. The CDR3 totals 14 residues. Per the germline V gene, CDR1 is MNHEY and CDR2 is SVGAGI. After removal of 6 bases from V and 3 bases from J, the junction contained 6 bases not matched to a gene. The CDR3 spells CASSSRGPDYGYTF. In nucleotides, the CDR3 is TGTGCCAGCAGCTCCAGGGGGCCTGACTATGGCTACACCTTC.

The rearrangement uses TRBV7-9 and TRBJ1-4, with 7 nucleotides matching TRBD1. The CDR3 loop spans 17 amino acids. After removal of 0 bases from V and 2 bases from J, the junction contained 6 bases not matched to a gene. Germline-derived CDR1 and CDR2 are SEHNR and FQNEAQ (reference sequence). The CDR3 loop is CASSLANGTATNEKLFF. The CDR3 bases are TGTGCCAGCAGCTTAGCGAACGGGACAGCGACTAATGAAAAACTGTTTTTT.

Concerning this clone: The junction does not match germline at one end; this may be a read error. The chain recombines TRBV7-9 with TRBJ2-1, with 9 bases fitting TRBD1. The CDR3 extends over 15 amino acids. Germline CDR1 and CDR2: SEHNR and FQNEAQ (reference sequence). This CDR3 is CASTLGQGSYNEQFF. The DNA for the CDR3 is TGTGCCAGCACCTTAGGACAGGGGTCCTACAATGAGCAGTTCTTC.

The chain combines TRBV5-1 with TRBJ1-1, with TRBD1 identical over 9 bases. The trim removed 6 bases at V and 6 bases at J, leaving 15 bases unmatched. Germline V lookup: CDR1 SGHRS, CDR2 YFSETQ. The CDR3 runs to 16 residues. CDR3 sequence (DNA): TGCGCCAGCACATCAATAGGCGGGACAGGGCTCTCTGAAGCTTTCTTT. This sequence encodes CASTSIGGTGLSEAFF.

The chain is built from TRBV30 and TRBJ2-5; the match to TRBD1 covers 7 bases. V lost 8 bases to trimming and J lost 5 bases; unmatched junction nucleotides: 11. In germline, CDR1 is GTSNPN, CDR2 SVGIG (reference sequence). The CDR3 runs to 13 residues. The CDR3 DNA follows: TGTGCCGGGCGTTCGAGGGGGCTGGAGACCCAGTACTTC. Protein sequence: CAGRSRGLETQYF.

This rearrangement joins TRBV6-5 to TRBJ1-2, with D possibly TRBD1 on 5 matching bases. This CDR3 has 14 amino acids. Trimming removed 7 bases from V and 8 bases from J, with 20 bases in between. Per germline, CDR1 MNHEY and CDR2 SVGAGI. CDR3 nucleotide sequence: TGTGCCAGCACCCGCGGGACGCCGGGCGGGGGCTACACCTTC. Protein: CASTRGTPGGGYTF.

This clone was counted between two and nine times. CDR3 DNA: TGTGCCAGCAGCTTACAGGAAAGTAAAGCTTTCTTT. This translates into CASSLQESKAFF. The V gene is TRBV7-2, the J gene TRBJ1-1, with unresolved D. The CDR3 runs 12 residues. CDR1 and CDR2 from the germline V gene are SGHTA and FQGNSA. V shed 2 bases and J shed 9 bases, with 10 bases lying between them. Using reference TRBV7-2 and TRBJ1-1 for the parts outside the CDR3, the full variable domain is GAGVSQSPSNKVTEKGKDVELRCDPISGHTALYWYRQSLGQGLEFLIYFQGNSAPDKSGLPSDRFSAERTGGSVSTLTIQRTQQEDSAVYLCASSLQESKAFFGQGTRLTVV.

The V call is TRBV18, the J call TRBJ2-3, with TRBD2 identical over 8 bases. The germline V gene encodes CDR1 KGHSH and CDR2 LQKENI. Losses at the gene ends were 3 bases for V and 2 bases for J; bases not matched to a gene: 10. The CDR3 consists of 17 residues. CDR3 residues: CASSPSTSGTITDTQYF. CDR3 in DNA: TGTGCCAGCTCACCTTCCACTAGCGGAACTATCACAGATACGCAGTATTTT.

CDR3 in DNA: TGTGCCAGCAGCCAATTTGTCGGGGACACTGAAGCTTTCTTT. Encoded protein: CASSQFVGDTEAFF. This chain connects TRBV4-2 to TRBJ1-1; D is unresolved. The germline V gene encodes CDR1 LGHNA and CDR2 YNFKEQ. Trimming left V 2 bases short and J 3 bases short, with 10 bases between. The CDR3 spans 14 residues.

A few counts support this clone. The rearrangement links TRBV7-9 to TRBJ2-5; 7 bases are a match to TRBD1. Per germline, CDR1 SEHNR and CDR2 FQNEAQ (reference sequence). V shed 5 bases, J shed 0 bases, and the junction held 6 bases outside the gene matches. The CDR3 sequence is 15 residues long. DNA of the CDR3: TGTGCCAGCAGCAAGGGACAGCAGTACCAAGAGACCCAGTACTTC. Its protein product is CASSKGQQYQETQYF.